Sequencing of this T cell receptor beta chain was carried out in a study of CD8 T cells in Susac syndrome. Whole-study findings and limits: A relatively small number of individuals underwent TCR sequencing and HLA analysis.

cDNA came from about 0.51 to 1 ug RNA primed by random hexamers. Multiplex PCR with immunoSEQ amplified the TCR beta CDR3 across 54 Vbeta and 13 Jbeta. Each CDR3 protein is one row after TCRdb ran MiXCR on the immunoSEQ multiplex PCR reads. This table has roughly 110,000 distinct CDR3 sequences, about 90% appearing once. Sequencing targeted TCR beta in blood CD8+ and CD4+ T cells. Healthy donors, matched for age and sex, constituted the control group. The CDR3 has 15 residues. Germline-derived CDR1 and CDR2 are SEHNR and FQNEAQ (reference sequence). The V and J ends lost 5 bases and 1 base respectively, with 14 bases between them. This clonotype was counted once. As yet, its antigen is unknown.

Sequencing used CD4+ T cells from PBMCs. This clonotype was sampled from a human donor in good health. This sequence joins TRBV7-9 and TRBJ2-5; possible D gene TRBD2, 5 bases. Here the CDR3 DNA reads TGTGCCAGCAGCCCCCGAGCGGTTCTCCAAGAGACCCAGTACTTC. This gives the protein CASSPRAVLQETQYF.